The 4 T cell receptor beta chains reported below all come from one sample, sequenced in a study of beta chain features in type 1 diabetes. TCRB transcripts that were expressed got sequenced, as all of the isolated RNA had been reverse transcribed. The method was immunoSEQ multiplex PCR; TCRdb's version includes in-frame clones alone and lacks a portion of them. In the table there are about 370,000 clones, roughly 9.8% of which are singletons. Study results and limitations: Moderately but significantly shorter TCRB CDR3s were found in Type 1 diabetes patients in all four CD4+ subsets.

No antigen has been identified for these receptors. Sequencing was carried out using central memory CD4+ T cells from blood. All receptors come from a man aged 25-45 years with type 1 diabetes.

This clone was seen more than once but under ten times. This sequence joins TRBV5-4 and TRBJ2-2; TRBD1 is a possible D gene (5 bases). Trimming took off 0 bases at V and 8 bases at J, with 14 bases between the two ends. This CDR3 has 15 residues. Looked up from germline, CDR1 is SGHNT and CDR2 is YYREEE (reference sequence). The CDR3 coding sequence is TGTGCCAGCAGCTTGGCCGGTGGGGCCATAGGGGAGCTGTTTTTT. Amino acid sequence: CASSLAGGAIGELFF. Drawing the rest from reference TRBV5-4 and TRBJ2-2, the complete variable domain is ETGVTQSPTHLIKTRGQQVTLRCSSQSGHNTVSWYQQALGQGPQFIFQYYREEENGRGNFPPRFSGLQFPNYSSELNVNALELDDSALYLCASSLAGGAIGELFFGEGSRLTVL.

This clone has only a few counts. The DNA is omitted, as the CDR3 cannot be located on it reliably, and the CDR3 follows TCRdb's listing. CDR3 region: CSVARAGGTPGSCFF. The V and J genes are TRBV29-1 and TRBJ2-2; the D segment call TRBD2 is taken from the table without a DNA check. Both ends counted, the CDR3 spans 15 residues. Germline V gives CDR1 SQVTM, CDR2 ANQGSEA.

DNA for the CDR3: TGTGCCAGCAGTTACAGGGGGCGGTTTGATCAGCCCCAGCATTTT. Protein: CASSYRGRFDQPQHF. V and J are TRBV27 and TRBJ1-5; 9 nucleotides align to TRBD1. This CDR3 region has 15 residues. Germline-derived CDR1 and CDR2 are MNHEY and SMNVEV (reference sequence). The trim removed 4 bases at V and 5 bases at J, leaving 6 bases unmatched.

This clone was seen more than once but under ten times. V gene TRBV11-3 combines with J gene TRBJ2-3; D perhaps matches TRBD2 (5 bases). The CDR3 covers 14 residues. Germline V gene lookup returns CDR1 SGHNT and CDR2 YENEEA. Deletions cut 5 bases from V and 4 bases from J, with 13 bases between. CDR3 nucleotides: TGTGCCAGCAGCATCCGTCCCGGGGCAGATACGCAGTATTTT. Its protein product is CASSIRPGADTQYF. Filled out from reference TRBV11-3 and TRBJ2-3, the complete variable domain reads EAGVVQSPRYKIIEKKQPVAFWCNPISGHNTLYWYLQNLGQGPELLIRYENEEAVDDSQLPKDRFSAERLKGVDSTLKIQPAELGDSAVYLCASSIRPGADTQYFGPGTRLTVL.